Below, 20 T cell receptor beta chains from the same sample are listed, as sequenced in a study of blood T cell repertoires in COVID-19. Sequenced by immunoSEQ multiplex PCR; TCRdb stores in-frame clones only, minus some. The sample records 60,000 to 80,000 clones, about 89% being singletons. The sequenced material came from peripheral blood. These receptors were collected from a man aged 60 to 69 with acute or convalescent COVID-19.

J is TRBJ2-1 and V is TRBV7-2; D is uncertain. The CDR3 spans 16 residues. The germline V gene has CDR1 SGHTA and CDR2 FQGNSA. Trimming stripped 2 bases from V and 0 bases from J, with 11 bases between. This chain's CDR3 is CASSLQAVLSYNEQFF. CDR3 in DNA: TGTGCCAGCAGCTTACAGGCAGTCCTCTCCTACAATGAGCAGTTCTTC.

The rearrangement joins TRBV4-1 to TRBJ2-1; 8 bases align to TRBD2. Germline-derived CDR1 and CDR2 are MGHRA and YSYEKL. The junction had 5 bases not matched to a gene; V was cut back by 0 bases and J by 10 bases. This CDR3 region has 14 residues. The DNA for the CDR3 is TGCGCCAGCAGCCAAGATCGGACTAGCCACGAGCAGTTCTTC. Amino acid sequence: CASSQDRTSHEQFF.

This clone appeared a single time. The genes are TRBV5-6 and TRBJ1-2; 7 nucleotides align to TRBD1. With 4 bases clipped from V and 8 bases from J, the junction kept 14 bases outside the gene matches. Germline CDR1 reads SGHDT; CDR2 reads YYEEEE. The CDR3 runs to 15 residues. In DNA form, the CDR3 reads TGTGCCAGCAGCGTTGGTTGGACAGGAGGTGGCGGCTACACCTTC. Its translation: CASSVGWTGGGGYTF. Variable domain in full (rest from reference TRBV5-6 and TRBJ1-2): DAGVTQSPTHLIKTRGQQVTLRCSPKSGHDTVSWYQQALGQGPQFIFQYYEEEERQRGNFPDRFSGHQFPNYSSELNVNALLLGDSALYLCASSVGWTGGGGYTFGSGTRLTVV.

Worth noting for this clone: The junction and the germline gene differ at one end; a read error may be behind it. V gene TRBV6-1 combines with J gene TRBJ1-5, with 7 bases fitting TRBD1. CDR3 length: 16 amino acids. Germline CDR1 is MNHNS and CDR2 is SASEGT. The CDR3 DNA reads TGTGCCAGCAGTGAACCGACAGGGATCGGGAATCAGCCCCAGAATTTT. It yields the protein CASSEPTGIGNQPQNF.

In this sample, this clone turned up once. The V and J genes are TRBV27 and TRBJ2-1; 11 nucleotides match TRBD2. This CDR3 has 15 residues. Germline V CDR1 and CDR2: MNHEY, SMNVEV (reference sequence). Trimming removed 5 bases from V and 8 bases from J; junction bases left unmatched: 8. This CDR3 reads CASSKLAGAADEQFF. The DNA of the CDR3 is TGTGCCAGCAGTAAACTAGCGGGAGCGGCGGATGAGCAGTTCTTC.

The chain links TRBV3-1 (or the pseudogene TRBV3-2) to TRBJ2-1; maybe TRBD1 (5 bases). The CDR3 covers 12 residues. Per the germline V gene, CDR1 is LGHDT and CDR2 is YNNKEL (reference sequence). V was trimmed by 6 bases and J by 8 bases, leaving 11 bases between them. The CDR3 DNA sequence: TGTGCCAGCAGTACTGGGGCCGATGAGCAGTTCTTC. Its translation is CASSTGADEQFF.

CDR3 in amino acids: CATSDLLYGYTF. CDR3 bases: TGTGCCACCAGTGATTTGCTTTATGGCTACACCTTC. J is TRBJ1-2 and V is TRBV24-1; D is unresolved. Germline V CDR1 and CDR2: KGHDR, SFDVKD. The CDR3 length is 12 residues. V shed 0 bases and J shed 5 bases, with 3 bases lying between them.

The CDR3 loop is CAWSRLGLNNEQFF. The CDR3 nucleotides read TGTGCCTGGAGTCGCTTGGGGCTAAACAATGAGCAGTTCTTC. The rearrangement uses TRBV30 and TRBJ2-1; D might be TRBD1 (5 bases). Germline V gene data show CDR1 as GTSNPN and CDR2 as SVGIG (reference sequence). The CDR3 extends over 14 amino acids. V lost 2 bases to trimming and J lost 5 bases, with 13 bases between them. Full variable domain (missing parts from reference TRBV30 and TRBJ2-1): SQTIHQWPATLVQPVGSPLSLECTVEGTSNPNLYWYRQAAGRGLQLLFYSVGIGQISSEVPQNLSASRPQDRQFILSSKKLLLSDSGFYLCAWSRLGLNNEQFFGPGTRLTVL.

The chain uses TRBV12-3 or TRBV12-4 and TRBJ2-7, with D unclear. Trimming removed 6 bases from V and 1 base from J, with 4 bases in between. The CDR3 is 11 amino acids. CDR3 sequence reads: CASSSSYEQYF. The CDR3 DNA is TGTGCCAGCAGCAGTTCCTACGAGCAGTACTTC.

The chain uses TRBV7-6 and TRBJ2-7; 13 bases line up with TRBD2. Trimming at V came to 5 bases and at J to 4 bases, leaving 5 bases not matched to a gene. CDR3 length: 15 amino acids. CDR1 is SGHVS and CDR2 is FNYEAQ in the germline V gene. The CDR3 here is CASSPGLAGLYEQYF. For the CDR3, the DNA is TGTGCCAGCAGCCCGGGACTAGCGGGACTATACGAGCAGTACTTC. The full variable domain, completed using reference TRBV7-6 and TRBJ2-7, is GAGVSQSPRYKVTKRGQDVALRCDPISGHVSLYWYRQALGQGPEFLTYFNYEAQQDKSGLPNDRFSAERPEGSISTLTIQRTEQRDSAMYRCASSPGLAGLYEQYFGPGTRLTVT.

CDR3 sequence reads: CANKLAPNTGELFF. The DNA of the CDR3 is TGCGCCAACAAACTAGCGCCAAACACCGGGGAGCTGTTTTTT. V is TRBV5-1 and J is TRBJ2-2, with 7 nucleotides matching TRBD2. This CDR3 is built from 14 residues. J gave up 2 bases and V 9 bases, and 7 bases lay outside the gene matches. CDR1 and CDR2 (germline): SGHRS, YFSETQ.

This rearrangement joins TRBV25-1 to TRBJ1-1; D possibly corresponds to TRBD1 (5 bases). V shed 6 bases and J shed 3 bases, with 11 bases lying between them. Germline CDR1 MGHDK, CDR2 SYGVNS. The CDR3 is 13 amino acids. For the CDR3, the DNA is TGTGCCAGCAGGTGGGGGGGGGACACTGAAGCTTTCTTT. It translates to CASRWGGDTEAFF.

The chain employs TRBV6-1 and TRBJ1-5; D might be TRBD1 (6 bases). Germline V gene lookup returns CDR1 MNHNS and CDR2 SASEGT. Trimming pared 4 bases from V and 2 bases from J, leaving 15 bases between. CDR3 length equals 16 residues. The CDR3: CASSGPGTIGNQPQHF. For the CDR3, the DNA is TGTGCCAGCAGTGGACCTGGGACAATTGGCAATCAGCCCCAGCATTTT.

V and J are TRBV7-9 and TRBJ2-7; TRBD2 matches at 9 bases. Looked up from germline, CDR1 is SEHNR and CDR2 is FQNEAQ (reference sequence). The CDR3 length is 15 residues. After removal of 2 bases from V and 6 bases from J, the junction contained 8 bases not matched to a gene. CDR3 coding DNA: TGTGCCAGCAGCTTATACGGCGGGAGGGAAGTCGAGCAGTACTTC. It codes for CASSLYGGREVEQYF.

The rearrangement links TRBV18 to TRBJ2-1; TRBD1 matches 11 bases. Per germline, CDR1 KGHSH and CDR2 LQKENI. The CDR3 is made up of 15 amino acids. With 3 bases clipped from V and 7 bases from J, the junction kept 5 bases outside the gene matches. CDR3 nucleotides: TGTGCCAGCTCACCCGGACAGGGGGCAGGGAATGAGCAGTTCTTC. Protein product: CASSPGQGAGNEQFF.

The chain carries TRBV6-5 and TRBJ2-7; 8 bases are shared with TRBD1. The CDR3 runs 14 residues. Looked up from germline, CDR1 is MNHEY and CDR2 is SVGAGI. Trimming cost V 1 base and J 7 bases; bases outside gene matches: 6. The CDR3 here is CASSYFQGAGEQYF. Written as DNA, the CDR3 is TGTGCCAGCAGTTACTTTCAGGGGGCAGGGGAGCAGTACTTC.

This chain connects TRBV7-9 to TRBJ2-1, with a possible D match to TRBD1 (6 bases). Trimming pared 9 bases from V and 10 bases from J, leaving 25 bases between. CDR1 and CDR2 (germline): SEHNR, FQNEAQ (reference sequence). The CDR3 totals 15 residues. CDR3: CASTRGQGMGNEQFF. The CDR3 coding sequence is TGTGCCAGTACGCGAGGGCAGGGGATGGGAAACGAGCAGTTCTTC.

This clone came up a few times. This sequence joins TRBV4-1 and TRBJ2-6, with TRBD1 as a possible D gene (5 bases). Trimming took off 4 bases at V and 4 bases at J, with 26 bases between the two ends. In germline, CDR1 is MGHRA, CDR2 YSYEKL. CDR3 length equals 20 residues. CDR3 region: CASSPLIRQGGVSGANVLTF. CDR3 nucleotides: TGCGCCAGCAGCCCCTTGATCCGCCAGGGTGGCGTGTCGGGGGCCAACGTCCTGACTTTC.

J is TRBJ2-3 and V is TRBV5-6; no definite D call. The germline CDR1 and CDR2 sequences are SGHDT and YYEEEE. This CDR3 has 16 amino acids. The V and J ends lost 4 bases and 1 base respectively, with 16 bases between them. This chain's CDR3 is CASSRFTWPGTDTQYF. Here the CDR3 DNA reads TGTGCCAGCAGCAGATTTACCTGGCCAGGCACAGATACGCAGTATTTT.

The rearrangement uses TRBV6-6 and TRBJ1-1, with D possibly TRBD1 on 6 matching bases. This CDR3 has 14 amino acids. The V gene's germline CDR1 is MNHNY and CDR2 SVGAGI (reference sequence). V was trimmed by 4 bases and J by 5 bases, leaving 14 bases between them. In DNA, the CDR3 is TGTGCCAGCAGTTCCCAACAGGGAGGGACTGAAGCTTTCTTT. Translated: CASSSQQGGTEAFF.